The source of this T cell receptor (beta chain) is a study of T-cell reconstitution after alpha-beta-depleted transplantation in children. The ends lost 4 bases at V and 8 bases at J; junction bases unmatched: 7. The CDR3 spans 14 residues. Per the germline V gene, CDR1 is SGHNT and CDR2 is YYREEE (reference sequence). Unique molecular identifiers were incorporated during preparation of the TCRbeta library. TCRdb reprocessed the PCR reads via MiXCR and lists one record per CDR3 protein. The sample records about 540,000 distinct CDR3 sequences, 18% being singletons. The input for sequencing was PBMCs from the stem cell graft donor, taken from the stem cell graft. The sequence was obtained from a human donor who donated a stem cell graft to a child with acute lymphoblastic leukemia. V gene TRBV5-4 combines with J gene TRBJ1-4; TRBD1 matches 8 bases. CDR3 in amino acids: CASSSQGAQEKLFF. In DNA, the CDR3 is TGTGCCAGCAGCAGTCAGGGGGCGCAAGAAAAACTGTTTTTT.